This T cell receptor beta chain was found in a study of CD8 T cells in ankylosing spondylitis (dated by TCRdb to 2016 to 2017). About the study as a whole: The study profiled T cell receptor beta repertoires in healthy donors and ankylosing spondylitis patients to find disease-linked TCR variants. The whole study cohort included some 100 healthy donors and some 27 ankylosing spondylitis patients. Peripheral blood samples were taken, and synovial fluid was additionally collected from ankylosing spondylitis patients.

Trimming leaves V shorter by 1 base and J shorter by 5 bases, with the junction holding 9 bases beyond the gene matches. Reading from cysteine to phenylalanine, the CDR3 counts 17 amino acids. CDR3 DNA is the only sequence kept; it has 51 bases, read in frame from the first base. CDR1 and CDR2 (KGHDR, SFDVKD) derive from the germline V gene. What the study reported, not specific to this receptor: Significant enrichment of the disease-linked clones was reported in matched synovial fluid samples from ankylosing spondylitis patients. A TCR beta motif of eight highly homologous amino acid variants appeared characteristic of blood from ankylosing spondylitis patients. Some TCR beta motif variants had previously been reported in synovial fluid and blood of reactive arthritis patients, which suggested common disease-initiation mechanisms. In peripheral blood, the disease-linked clones were found at relatively low frequencies and had a CD8+ phenotype.

Sequencing relied on an Illumina HiSeq 2500. TCR beta libraries were prepared by quantitative 5'-RACE with molecular barcodes. In the original analysis: To identify disease-linked TCR variants, a new computational method was used, one built on a probabilistic model of VDJ rearrangement. TCRdb took the public reads, trimmed them with fastp at Q25, ran MiXCR for clone calling and kept in-frame beta chains. One record per CDR3 amino acid sequence lists the most common genes and DNA. V and J calls and clone size were set by TCRdb, not the authors. In this sample the table shows just over 300,000 distinct CDR3 sequences, less than 25% of which occur a single time. The top ten hold about 3.5% of the sample. In regard to this clonotype: Its antigen target is currently unknown. Base qualities are missing; no much larger clone stands one base away.

The sequence derives from a female donor with ankylosing spondylitis or in good health (not recorded which). The chain uses TRBV24-1 and TRBJ1-5; TRBD1 lines up with 8 middle nucleotides. The material sequenced was blood, either unsorted or a sorted T cell fraction (not recorded which). DNA sequence: TGTGCCACCAGTGATTTCCAGGGGGCGCCGGGCCATCAGCCCCAGCATTTT. The encoded protein is CATSDFQGAPGHQPQHF.